A single TCR beta chain is shown here with its context. These data originate in a study of blood T cell repertoires in COVID-19. Study in general: Sample material is recorded as cDNA or gDNA derived from T cells, B-cell-depleted T cells, or PBMCs.

Under the authors' procedure: Quantification of nucleated cells was approximated via reference gene primer amplification. Repertoires were generated with immunoSEQ multiplex PCR, while TCRdb's copy carries only in-frame clones and drops some. V, J and clone size are those of that table, while D and trimming were read from the DNA. The sample lists about 47,000 clones; roughly 86% were seen once. The sample taken for sequencing was peripheral blood. This TCR was recovered from a man of 80 years or more with active or convalescent COVID-19.

The CDR3 nucleotides are TGTGCCACCAGCGAGGACAGGACCCTCTATGGCTACACCTTC. Amino acid sequence: CATSEDRTLYGYTF. The V call is TRBV15, the J call TRBJ1-2; TRBD1 aligns across 7 bases. Looked up from germline, CDR1 is LNHNV and CDR2 is YYDKDF (reference sequence). The V gene end was trimmed by 5 bases and the J gene end by 4 bases; junction bases not matched to a gene: 7. CDR3 length: 14 amino acids.